Here is one T cell receptor (beta chain) with its context. The data are from a study of blood T cell repertoires in COVID-19. In the study overall: Nucleic acid was either cDNA or gDNA, and it came from T cells, B-cell-depleted T cells, or PBMCs.

Profiling relied on immunoSEQ multiplex PCR, and the TCRdb table lists in-frame clones only, not all of them. Of approximately 150,000 clones listed, 82% were seen once; the top ten hold about 8.4%. Deletions cut 0 bases from V and 6 bases from J, with 9 bases between. The length of the CDR3 is 14 residues. The germline gives CDR1 SGHKS, CDR2 YYEKEE (reference sequence). The genes are TRBV5-5 and TRBJ1-4, with D possibly matching TRBD1 (6 bases). The sequence was collected from a woman in her 70s with acute or convalescent COVID-19. Sequencing was carried out using peripheral blood. CDR3 protein: CASSLGHRDEKLFF. CDR3 bases: TGTGCCAGCAGCTTGGGCCACAGGGATGAAAAACTGTTTTTT. Together with reference TRBV5-5 and TRBJ1-4, the CDR3 gives the full variable domain: DAGVTQSPTHLIKTRGQQVTLRCSPISGHKSVSWYQQVLGQGPQFIFQYYEKEERGRGNFPDRFSARQFPNYSSELNVNALLLGDSALYLCASSLGHRDEKLFFGSGTQLSVL.